What follows describes a single TCR beta chain. The antigen is not known. Profiled with immunoSEQ multiplex PCR; TCRdb holds only in-frame clones, not every one. The sample comprises roughly 25,000 clones, around nine tenths of which are singletons, and just under 20% rests with the top ten. These data originate in a study of OX40 agonist ivuxolimab in advanced cancers. Turning to the study itself: The dose-escalation cohort was roughly 83% male, with a mean age of about 56 years, ranging about 23 to 90. Findings and limits, study-wide: The mean number of expanded clones was higher in CD8+ T cells than in CD4+.

At baseline, cycle 4 day 1, and cycle 7 day 1, blood was sampled. The CDR3 is made up of 10 amino acids. Trimming shortened V by 2 bases and J by 14 bases, and 12 bases separated the two germline ends. CDR1 is DFQATT, CDR2 SNEGSKA, per germline (reference sequence). The starting material was CD4+ or CD8+ T cells sorted from blood, obtained in a trial of the OX40 agonist ivuxolimab. V is TRBV20-1 and J is TRBJ2-5, with a weak D call TRBD1 (6 bases). The sequence was collected from an adult with an advanced solid tumor such as melanoma, head and neck, liver or kidney cancer. CDR3 amino acids: CSARWTDQYF. CDR3 nucleotide sequence: TGCAGTGCTAGATGGACAGACCAATACTTC.